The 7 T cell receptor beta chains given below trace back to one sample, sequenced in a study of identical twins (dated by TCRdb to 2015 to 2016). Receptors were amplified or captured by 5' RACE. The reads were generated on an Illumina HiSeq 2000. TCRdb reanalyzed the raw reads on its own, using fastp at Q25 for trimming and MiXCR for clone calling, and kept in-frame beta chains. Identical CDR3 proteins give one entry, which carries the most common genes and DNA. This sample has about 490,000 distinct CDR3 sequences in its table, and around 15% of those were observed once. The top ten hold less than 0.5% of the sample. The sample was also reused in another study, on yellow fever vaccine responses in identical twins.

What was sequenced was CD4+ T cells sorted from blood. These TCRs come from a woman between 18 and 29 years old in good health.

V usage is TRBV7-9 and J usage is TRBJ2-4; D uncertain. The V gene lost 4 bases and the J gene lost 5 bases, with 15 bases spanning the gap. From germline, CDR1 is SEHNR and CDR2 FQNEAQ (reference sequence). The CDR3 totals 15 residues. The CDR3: CASSSKLTWENIQYF. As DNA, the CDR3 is TGTGCCAGCAGCTCAAAATTGACTTGGGAAAACATTCAGTACTTC.

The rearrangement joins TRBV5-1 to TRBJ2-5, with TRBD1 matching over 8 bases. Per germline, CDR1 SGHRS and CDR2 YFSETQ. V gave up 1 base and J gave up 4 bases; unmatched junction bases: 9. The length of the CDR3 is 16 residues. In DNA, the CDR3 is TGCGCCAGCAGCTTGACCGGACAGGGTTTGAGAGAGACCCAGTACTTC. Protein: CASSLTGQGLRETQYF.

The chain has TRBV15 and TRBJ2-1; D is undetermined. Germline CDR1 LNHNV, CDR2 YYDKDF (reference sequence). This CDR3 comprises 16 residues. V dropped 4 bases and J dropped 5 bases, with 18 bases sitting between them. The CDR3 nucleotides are TGTGCCACCAGCAAAGAGAGGACGGAGCACCACAATGAGCAGTTCTTC. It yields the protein CATSKERTEHHNEQFF. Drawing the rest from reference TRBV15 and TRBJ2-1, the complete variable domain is DAMVIQNPRYQVTQFGKPVTLSCSQTLNHNVMYWYQQKSSQAPKLLFHYYDKDFNNEADTPDNFQSRRPNTSFCFLDIRSPGLGDTAMYLCATSKERTEHHNEQFFGPGTRLTVL.

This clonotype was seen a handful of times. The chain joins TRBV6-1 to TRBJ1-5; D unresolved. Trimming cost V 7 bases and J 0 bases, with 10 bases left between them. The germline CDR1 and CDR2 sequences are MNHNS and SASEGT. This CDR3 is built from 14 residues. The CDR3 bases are TGTGCCAGCAAATCCCCCGGTAGCAATCAGCCCCAGCATTTT. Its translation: CASKSPGSNQPQHF.

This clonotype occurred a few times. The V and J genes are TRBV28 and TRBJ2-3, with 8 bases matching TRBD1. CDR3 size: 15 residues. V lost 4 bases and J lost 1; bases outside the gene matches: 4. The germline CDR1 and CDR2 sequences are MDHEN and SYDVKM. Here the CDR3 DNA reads TGTGCCAGCAGTTCGACAGGGGCAGGCACAGATACGCAGTATTTT. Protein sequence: CASSSTGAGTDTQYF.

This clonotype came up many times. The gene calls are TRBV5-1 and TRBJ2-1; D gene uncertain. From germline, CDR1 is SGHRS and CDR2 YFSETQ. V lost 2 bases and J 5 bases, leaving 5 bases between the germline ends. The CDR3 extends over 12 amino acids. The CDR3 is CASSLTHNEQFF. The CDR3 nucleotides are TGCGCCAGCAGCTTAACGCACAATGAGCAGTTCTTC.

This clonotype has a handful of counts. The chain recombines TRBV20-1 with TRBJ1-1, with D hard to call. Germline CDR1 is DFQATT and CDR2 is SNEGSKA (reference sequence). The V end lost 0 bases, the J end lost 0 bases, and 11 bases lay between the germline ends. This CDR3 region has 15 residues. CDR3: CSAREVRVMNTEAFF. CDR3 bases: TGCAGTGCTAGAGAGGTACGGGTGATGAACACTGAAGCTTTCTTT.